This T cell receptor (beta chain) was identified during a study of CD8+ T cells in alopecia areata. Study overall: Treatment with tofacitinib (6 to 18 months) was followed by 6 months off drug. Study-level findings and limits: Numerous clones, expanded in lesions, remained in scalp and blood during tofacitinib.

Extracted RNA was reverse transcribed into cDNA, the sequencing template. Some clones are missing from TCRdb's copy, which holds only in-frame ones; the method was immunoSEQ multiplex PCR. Here the sample spans roughly 200,000 clones, approximately 47% being singletons. This clone showed up just a few times. The antigen remains unidentified. The CDR3 sequence is 14 residues long. V was shortened by 1 base and J by 3 bases, with 10 bases between the two germline ends. Germline V gene data show CDR1 as SGHTA and CDR2 as FQGNSA. Treatment: oral pan-JAK inhibitor, 5-10 mg twice daily. In alopecia areata patients, both lesional scalp punch biopsies and peripheral blood were collected.

This sequence was found in a human donor with alopecia areata. V is TRBV7-2 and J is TRBJ2-7, with D unclear. The material sequenced was CD4+ T cells sorted from blood, taken around week 37, from a patient treated with tofacitinib. The CDR3 DNA reads TGTGCCAGCAGCTTAGGCAACAGTTACTACGAGCAGTACTTC. It is translated as CASSLGNSYYEQYF. Based on the CDR3 plus reference TRBV7-2 and TRBJ2-7, the full variable domain is GAGVSQSPSNKVTEKGKDVELRCDPISGHTALYWYRQSLGQGLEFLIYFQGNSAPDKSGLPSDRFSAERTGGSVSTLTIQRTQQEDSAVYLCASSLGNSYYEQYFGPGTRLTVT.